The TCR beta chain under discussion was sequenced for a study of beta chain features in type 1 diabetes. Expressed TCRB transcripts were sequenced because the entire RNA isolate underwent reverse transcription. Method: immunoSEQ multiplex PCR; TCRdb's copy keeps in-frame clones and lacks some. Of around 290,000 clones listed, roughly 8% were seen once; the top ten hold roughly 1%. V lost 2 bases and J lost 4, with 13 bases in between. The CDR3 extends over 15 amino acids. The V gene's germline CDR1 is MGHRA and CDR2 YSYEKL. CD45RO/CCR7/CD25/CD127/CD95/CD27 staining was used to isolate CD4+ naive, central memory, regulatory and stem cell-like memory cells by sorting. Overall study results and limits: Shorter templates might be favored by PCR, equally in patients and controls. For Type 1 diabetes patients, all four CD4+ subsets carried TCRB CDR3s that were moderately but significantly shorter.

About this clone itself: Antigen specificity is unknown. Other DNA sequences within the sample encode an identical CDR3.

The clonotype was recovered from a woman aged 18-29 years in good health. The chain joins TRBV4-1 to TRBJ2-3; D is ambiguous. Sequencing was carried out using central memory CD4+ T cells from blood. The CDR3: CASSQQGVIPDTQYF. The CDR3 DNA reads TGCGCCAGCAGCCAACAAGGAGTAATTCCAGATACGCAGTATTTT.